Detailed here is one T cell receptor beta chain. These data belong to a study of cytomegalovirus exposure and HLA in healthy donors. In germline, CDR1 is SEHNR, CDR2 FQNEAQ (reference sequence). The CDR3 has 14 residues. V gave up 5 bases and J gave up 10 bases; unmatched junction bases: 7. Primers included in the PCR were 60 Vbeta and 13 Jbeta primers. Sequenced by immunoSEQ multiplex PCR; TCRdb stores in-frame clones only, minus some. Here the sample spans around 63,000 clones, approximately 79% being singletons. This clonotype was sampled from a woman aged 30 to 39 in good health and CMV-seronegative. The chain carries TRBV7-9 and TRBJ1-6; 8 bases are shared with TRBD1. Sequencing was carried out using PBMCs. CDR3 coding DNA: TGTGCCAGCAGCCGACAGGGGCAGGGATCACCCCTCCACTTT. Protein sequence: CASSRQGQGSPLHF. Filled out from reference TRBV7-9 and TRBJ1-6, the complete variable domain reads DTGVSQNPRHKITKRGQNVTFRCDPISEHNRLYWYRQTLGQGPEFLTYFQNEAQLEKSRLLSDRFSAERPKGSFSTLEIQRTEQGDSAMYLCASSRQGQGSPLHFGNGTRLTVT.